This entry describes one T cell receptor beta chain. Its antigen is unidentified. This record comes from a study of T cells in Graves' hyperthyroidism and ophthalmopathy. Overall study results and limits: The majority of expanded thyroid clonotypes above 0.001 also appeared in blood. Before onset, ophthalmopathy was predicted by the model a median about 6.2 months earlier.

Amplified TCR beta CDR3 regions derived from RNA transcripts. The HTBI primer set was used in a first-round RT-PCR of the TCR CDR3. A single record per CDR3 protein comes from TCRdb applying MiXCR to the multiplex PCR reads. The sample shows 200,000 to 250,000 distinct CDR3 sequences, about 15% of them seen only once. The sequence derives from a woman aged 50 to 60 with Graves' hyperthyroidism. Material: blood.

CDR3 in amino acids: CASSLAVNEQYF. The CDR3 region has the DNA TGTGCCAGCAGCTTAGCGGTCAACGAGCAGTACTTC. The chain couples TRBV7-9 to TRBJ2-7, with unresolved D. The CDR3 spans 12 residues. Germline V gives CDR1 SEHNR, CDR2 FQNEAQ (reference sequence). V was clipped by 0 bases and J by 5 bases, with 5 bases between them.